Sequencing of this T cell receptor (beta chain) was carried out in a study of T cell responses to AZD1222 COVID-19 vaccine. Study-level findings and limits: Within unmutated variant regions lay the reported targets of nearly half of spike-specific TCRs. A mostly white British donor set with more females was recruited, and clonal diversity was possibly underestimated.

Repertoires were generated with immunoSEQ multiplex PCR, while TCRdb's copy carries only in-frame clones and drops some. The sample consists of around 110,000 clones, about 90% of them appearing once. The germline V gene has CDR1 LNHDA and CDR2 SQIVND (reference sequence). Germline trimming cut 9 bases from V and 2 bases from J; bases unmatched to any gene: 12. The CDR3 totals 16 residues. The sample holds one count of this clone. The antigen remains unidentified. The chain carries TRBV19 and TRBJ2-7; 11 nucleotides match TRBD2. This TCR was sampled from an adult in good health. The input for sequencing was peripheral blood, taken on day 0 of AZD1222 vaccination. CDR3 loop: CASSLKMGLAAYEQYF. The CDR3, as DNA: TGTGCCAGCAGCCTCAAAATGGGACTAGCGGCCTACGAGCAGTACTTC.